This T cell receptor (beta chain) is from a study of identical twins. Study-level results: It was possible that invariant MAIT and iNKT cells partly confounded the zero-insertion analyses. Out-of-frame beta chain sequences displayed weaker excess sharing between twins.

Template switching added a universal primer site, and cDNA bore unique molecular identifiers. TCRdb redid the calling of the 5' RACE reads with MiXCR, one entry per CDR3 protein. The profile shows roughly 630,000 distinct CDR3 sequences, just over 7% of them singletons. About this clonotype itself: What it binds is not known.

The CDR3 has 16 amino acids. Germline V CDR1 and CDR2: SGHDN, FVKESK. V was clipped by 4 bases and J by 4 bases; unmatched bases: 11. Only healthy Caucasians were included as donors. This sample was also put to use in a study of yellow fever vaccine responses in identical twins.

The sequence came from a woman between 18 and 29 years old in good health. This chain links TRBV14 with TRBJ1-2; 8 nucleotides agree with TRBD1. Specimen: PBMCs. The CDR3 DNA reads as TGTGCCAGCAGCCCCACGGCGGCAGGGGGCAGCTATGGCTACACCTTC. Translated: CASSPTAAGGSYGYTF.